These 26 T cell receptor beta chains originate from one sample sequenced in a study of T cells in localized non-small cell lung cancer. TCRdb's copy holds only in-frame clones and misses some; the assay was immunoSEQ multiplex PCR. Here the sample spans 20,000 to 25,000 clones, roughly nine tenths being singletons. The sample in question was peripheral blood, obtained before any cancer treatment. Receptor source: a woman aged 40-69 years with stage I lung adenocarcinoma.

The chain carries TRBV5-6 and TRBJ1-2; TRBD1 is a possible D gene (6 bases). This CDR3 has 14 residues. In germline, CDR1 is SGHDT, CDR2 YYEEEE. V was trimmed by 5 bases and J by 3 bases, leaving 14 bases between them. This chain's CDR3 is CASRPQGKDYGYTF. CDR3 nucleotide sequence: TGTGCCAGCAGACCTCAGGGGAAGGACTATGGCTACACCTTC.

The rearrangement links TRBV7-8 to TRBJ1-2; 10 nucleotides match TRBD1. The length of the CDR3 is 15 residues. With V trimmed by 1 base and J by 6 bases, 5 bases remained unmatched. Germline CDR1 SGHVS, CDR2 FQNEAQ. CDR3 DNA sequence: TGTGCCAGCAGCTTAGGGGGACAGGGGCGCGATGGCTACACCTTC. Protein: CASSLGGQGRDGYTF.

This sequence joins TRBV7-2 and TRBJ2-7, with D possibly TRBD2 on 6 matching bases. The CDR3 is 16 amino acids. Trimming shortened V by 6 bases and J by 2 bases, and 20 bases separated the two germline ends. Germline-derived CDR1 and CDR2 are SGHTA and FQGNSA. CDR3 sequence: CASRLVGGRITYEQYF. CDR3 DNA sequence: TGTGCCAGCAGATTGGTTGGGGGGAGGATAACCTACGAGCAGTACTTC.

The chain carries TRBV4-3 and TRBJ2-7; 10 bases are a match to TRBD2. The CDR3 has 14 amino acids. Germline values: CDR1 LGHNA, CDR2 YSLEER. The V segment lost 1 base and the J segment 5 bases; nucleotides outside the gene matches: 2. The CDR3 bases are TGCGCCAGCAGCCAAGGGCTAGCGGGAGACGAGCAGTACTTC. This sequence encodes CASSQGLAGDEQYF.

The V and J genes are TRBV9 and TRBJ2-2; D possibly corresponds to TRBD1 (6 bases). The germline gives CDR1 SGDLS, CDR2 YYNGEE. CDR3 length: 14 amino acids. The germline V and J ends were trimmed by 7 bases and 4 bases, with 14 bases remaining between them. In DNA, the CDR3 is TGTGCCAGCCGTCGACAGGAACTCACCGGGGAGCTGTTTTTT. It is translated as CASRRQELTGELFF. Based on the CDR3 plus reference TRBV9 and TRBJ2-2, the full variable domain is DSGVTQTPKHLITATGQRVTLRCSPRSGDLSVYWYQQSLDQGLQFLIQYYNGEERAKGNILERFSAQQFPDLHSELNLSSLELGDSALYFCASRRQELTGELFFGEGSRLTVL.

This clone was seen once. Other nucleotide sequences in the sample specify the same CDR3. V and J are TRBV30 and TRBJ1-2, with D unresolved. From germline, CDR1 is GTSNPN and CDR2 SVGIG (reference sequence). The CDR3 totals 14 residues. Between the trimmed V and J ends, which lost 3 bases and 8 bases, there was a span of 19 bases. Here the CDR3 reads CAWRSIRAAGGYTF. CDR3 DNA: TGTGCCTGGAGATCGATACGCGCGGCGGGGGGCTACACCTTC.

The CDR3 nucleotides read TGCGCCAGCAGCCCGTGGTCGTTGCGGGAGGGGTCCTACGAGCAGTACTTC. Amino acid sequence: CASSPWSLREGSYEQYF. The gene calls are TRBV5-1 and TRBJ2-7, with 9 bases identical to TRBD2. The germline V gene encodes CDR1 SGHRS and CDR2 YFSETQ. The CDR3 sequence is 17 residues long. Losses at the gene ends were 4 bases for V and 1 base for J; bases not matched to a gene: 12.

V gene TRBV14 combines with J gene TRBJ1-3; D is ambiguous. The CDR3 runs to 16 residues. The V end lost 2 bases, the J end lost 0 bases, and 11 bases lay between the germline ends. Germline V gene sequence: CDR1 SGHDN, CDR2 FVKESK. This CDR3 reads CASSQWGEGSGNTIYF. CDR3 coding DNA: TGTGCCAGCAGCCAATGGGGAGAAGGCTCTGGAAACACCATATATTTT. The whole variable domain, filled in from reference TRBV14 and TRBJ1-3, reads EAGVTQFPSHSVIEKGQTVTLRCDPISGHDNLYWYRRVMGKEIKFLLHFVKESKQDESGMPNNRFLAERTGGTYSTLKVQPAELEDSGVYFCASSQWGEGSGNTIYFGEGSWLTVV.

The chain uses TRBV5-4 and TRBJ2-1; 9 bases map to TRBD2. This CDR3 has 15 residues. V lost 4 bases to trimming and J lost 6 bases; unmatched junction nucleotides: 8. The germline gives CDR1 SGHNT, CDR2 YYREEE (reference sequence). The CDR3 loop reads CASSTGTSSFNEQFF. CDR3 nucleotides: TGTGCCAGCAGCACCGGGACTAGCAGCTTCAATGAGCAGTTCTTC.

V usage is TRBV11-2 and J usage is TRBJ2-1; 10 positions match TRBD2. The V segment lost 1 base and the J segment 8 bases; nucleotides outside the gene matches: 8. The CDR3 sequence is 16 residues long. Germline lookup yields CDR1 SGHAT and CDR2 FQNNGV. Here the CDR3 DNA reads TGTGCCAGCAGCTTAGTTTCTAGCGGGAGCGTCTATGAGCAGTTCTTC. It specifies CASSLVSSGSVYEQFF.

The J gene is TRBJ2-5, the V gene TRBV18, with D perhaps matching TRBD1 (7 bases). CDR3 size: 15 residues. Germline loops: CDR1 KGHSH, CDR2 LQKENI. V was clipped by 1 base and J by 11 bases, with 20 bases between them. CDR3 amino acids: CASSPLGFPRGEQYF. The CDR3 bases are TGTGCCAGCTCACCACTGGGGTTTCCCAGGGGGGAGCAGTACTTC.

This clone was detected a few times. The CDR3 DNA reads as TGTGCCAGCAGCCCCCAGGGGGGGTGGAACACTGAAGCTTTCTTT. Its translation is CASSPQGGWNTEAFF. This rearrangement joins TRBV7-9 to TRBJ1-1, with TRBD1 identical over 7 bases. Germline V lookup: CDR1 SEHNR, CDR2 FQNEAQ (reference sequence). V lost 5 bases to trimming and J lost 1 base; unmatched junction nucleotides: 7. The CDR3 contains 15 residues.

The gene calls are TRBV5-4 and TRBJ1-2, with D perhaps TRBD1 (5 bases). The CDR3 is made up of 15 amino acids. Looked up from germline, CDR1 is SGHNT and CDR2 is YYREEE (reference sequence). Trimming removed 0 bases from V and 2 bases from J, with 11 bases in between. The DNA of the CDR3 is TGTGCCAGCAGCTTGGCGCTGGGGGTAAACTATGGCTACACCTTC. This encodes CASSLALGVNYGYTF.

The chain recombines TRBV2 with TRBJ1-5; no definite D call. CDR3 length: 14 residues. V was clipped by 1 base and J by 5 bases, with 9 bases between them. Germline-derived CDR1 and CDR2 are SNHLY and FYNNEI. The CDR3 coding sequence is TGTGCCAGCAGTGAAGTCCTCTCTTATCAGCCCCAGCATTTT. Amino acid sequence: CASSEVLSYQPQHF.

Notes on this clone: Distinct nucleotide sequences in the sample also encode this CDR3. This sequence joins TRBV7-2 and TRBJ2-2; 9 nucleotides align to TRBD2. Germline trimming cut 1 base from V and 5 bases from J; bases unmatched to any gene: 2. Germline lookup yields CDR1 SGHTA and CDR2 FQGNSA. The CDR3 is 15 amino acids. The CDR3 spells CASSLVAGGTGELFF. The CDR3 DNA sequence: TGTGCCAGCAGCTTAGTTGCGGGAGGGACCGGGGAGCTGTTTTTT.

This clone was observed a handful of times. The chain uses TRBV27 and TRBJ2-3; D is ambiguous. With 6 bases removed from V and 0 bases from J, the gap between germline ends came to 13 bases. The CDR3 runs 15 residues. The V gene's germline CDR1 is MNHEY and CDR2 SMNVEV (reference sequence). The CDR3 bases are TGTGCCAGCAGGCGGAGAGAGACGAGCACAGATACGCAGTATTTT. Translating gives CASRRRETSTDTQYF.

The CDR3 coding sequence is TGTGCCAGCTCACCTGGCGCACCGAGCCATGAGCAGTTCTTC. Its protein product is CASSPGAPSHEQFF. The rearrangement links TRBV18 to TRBJ2-1; D is ambiguous. V gave up 3 bases and J gave up 8 bases, with 14 bases separating them. The CDR3 totals 14 residues. Germline CDR1 is KGHSH and CDR2 is LQKENI.

The gene calls are TRBV27 and TRBJ2-1; D remains ambiguous. Trimming took 7 bases from V and 8 from J, leaving 18 bases between them. Germline V gives CDR1 MNHEY, CDR2 SMNVEV (reference sequence). The CDR3 totals 14 residues. The CDR3 sequence is CASKTSRSDYEQFF. As DNA, the CDR3 is TGTGCCAGCAAAACCTCTAGGAGCGACTATGAGCAGTTCTTC.

J is TRBJ2-7 and V is TRBV5-1; possibly TRBD1 for D (6 bases). Trimming removed 3 bases from V and 2 bases from J, with 12 bases in between. This CDR3 contains 14 residues. CDR1 and CDR2 from the germline V gene are SGHRS and YFSETQ. CDR3 amino acids: CASSSRTDAYEQYF. In DNA form, the CDR3 reads TGCGCCAGCAGCTCCCGGACAGACGCCTACGAGCAGTACTTC.

This chain uses TRBV27 with TRBJ2-1; tentatively, D is TRBD1 or TRBD2 (6 bases each). Looked up from germline, CDR1 is MNHEY and CDR2 is SMNVEV (reference sequence). This CDR3 region has 14 residues. Trimming stripped 2 bases from V and 8 bases from J, with 13 bases between. The CDR3 here is CASSLEWGAYEQFF. For the CDR3, the DNA is TGTGCCAGCAGTTTAGAGTGGGGGGCGTATGAGCAGTTCTTC.

Only a few counts were recorded for this clone. This chain connects TRBV28 to TRBJ2-1; 7 bases are a match to TRBD1. Germline assignment: CDR1 MDHEN and CDR2 SYDVKM. The CDR3 sequence is 12 residues long. J gave up 10 bases and V 3 bases, and 3 bases lay outside the gene matches. The CDR3 sequence is CASSLRQGEQFF. In nucleotides, the CDR3 is TGTGCCAGCAGTTTGAGACAGGGCGAGCAGTTCTTC.

The chain has TRBV6-1 and TRBJ1-4; D remains unclear. The CDR3 is made up of 15 amino acids. V was shortened by 2 bases and J by 7 bases, with 14 bases between the two germline ends. Germline values: CDR1 MNHNS, CDR2 SASEGT. CDR3 amino acids: CASSESGIQGEKLFF. For the CDR3, the DNA is TGTGCCAGCAGTGAATCGGGGATTCAAGGTGAAAAACTGTTTTTT.

The chain employs TRBV7-6 and TRBJ1-1; TRBD1 matches at 8 bases. CDR1 and CDR2 (germline): SGHVS, FNYEAQ. The CDR3 contains 15 residues. V shed 3 bases, J shed 4 bases, and the junction held 7 bases outside the gene matches. This chain's CDR3 is CASSFQTGEVTEAFF. In nucleotides, the CDR3 is TGTGCCAGCAGCTTTCAGACAGGGGAGGTCACTGAAGCTTTCTTT.

The genes are TRBV7-2 and TRBJ1-2, with 9 bases lining up with TRBD1. The V gene's germline CDR1 is SGHTA and CDR2 FQGNSA. V lost 1 base to trimming and J lost 7 bases; unmatched junction nucleotides: 7. CDR3 size: 15 residues. The CDR3 reads CASSLVGQGSSGYTF. CDR3 in DNA: TGTGCCAGCAGCTTAGTAGGACAGGGGTCCTCTGGCTACACCTTC. The full variable domain, completed using reference TRBV7-2 and TRBJ1-2, is GAGVSQSPSNKVTEKGKDVELRCDPISGHTALYWYRQSLGQGLEFLIYFQGNSAPDKSGLPSDRFSAERTGGSVSTLTIQRTQQEDSAVYLCASSLVGQGSSGYTFGSGTRLTVV.

Only one count was recorded for this clone. The chain carries TRBV5-6 and TRBJ2-1; no clear D gene. Per germline, CDR1 SGHDT and CDR2 YYEEEE. Trimming shortened V by 4 bases and J by 15 bases, and 17 bases separated the two germline ends. This CDR3 region has 12 residues. The CDR3 protein is CASSASPLSMFF. The CDR3 nucleotides are TGTGCCAGCAGCGCCTCTCCGTTATCCATGTTCTTC.

The chain combines TRBV10-1 with TRBJ2-4; 10 positions agree with TRBD1. This CDR3 contains 14 residues. Germline trimming cut 3 bases from V and 7 bases from J; bases unmatched to any gene: 3. Germline V lookup: CDR1 WNHNN, CDR2 SYGVQD (reference sequence). The CDR3, as DNA: TGCGCCAGCAGTGAAGGGACAGGGGTGAACATTCAGTACTTC. Amino acids: CASSEGTGVNIQYF.